This T cell receptor beta chain was sequenced in a study of blood T cell repertoires in COVID-19. Looking at the study overall: In each case, the material was cDNA or gDNA derived from T cells, B-cell-depleted T cells, or PBMCs.

Assay: immunoSEQ multiplex PCR; the TCRdb copy retains only in-frame clones and omits some. Here the sample spans around 340,000 clones, around 88% being singletons. The CDR3 has 15 amino acids. The V gene lost 4 bases and the J gene lost 5 bases, with 17 bases spanning the gap. Germline V gene sequence: CDR1 LGHDT, CDR2 YNNKEL (reference sequence). The chain links TRBV3-1 (or the pseudogene TRBV3-2) to TRBJ2-5; D possibly corresponds to TRBD1 (7 bases). Sequencing was performed on peripheral blood. The sequence came from an older woman with COVID-19, enrolled during active disease. In DNA, the CDR3 is TGTGCCAGCAGCCCCAAGCTGACAGGGAGGGAGACCCAGTACTTC. Its protein is CASSPKLTGRETQYF.